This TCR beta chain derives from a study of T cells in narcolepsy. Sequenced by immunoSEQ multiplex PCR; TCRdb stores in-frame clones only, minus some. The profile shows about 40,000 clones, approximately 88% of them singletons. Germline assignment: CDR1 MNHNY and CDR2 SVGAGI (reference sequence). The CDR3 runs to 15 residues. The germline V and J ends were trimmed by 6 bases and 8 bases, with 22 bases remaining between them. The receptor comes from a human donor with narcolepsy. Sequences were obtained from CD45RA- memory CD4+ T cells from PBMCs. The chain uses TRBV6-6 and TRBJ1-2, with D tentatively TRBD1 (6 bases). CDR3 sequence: CASRRDFGGANGYTF. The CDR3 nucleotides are TGTGCCAGCAGACGGGACTTTGGGGGGGCGAACGGCTACACCTTC.